This TCR beta chain comes out of a study of T cells in Graves' hyperthyroidism and ophthalmopathy. The study's findings and limits: Most clonotypes expanded in the thyroid (above 0.001) were also present in blood.

This clonotype was detected ten times or more. What it binds is not known. Germline values: CDR1 LGHDT, CDR2 YNNKEL (reference sequence). J lost 7 bases, V lost 0 bases, and 10 bases had no gene match. CDR3 size: 16 residues. Disease lasting under 3 months, a NOSPECS grade of at least 4, and a Clinical Activity Score of at least 3 were features of the ophthalmopathy patients. Patients having uncontrolled infection, another autoimmune disease, pregnancy or lactation were not included. Diagnosis relied on clinical symptoms, serum thyroxine and TRAb, thyroid ultrasound and orbital computed tomography. RNA transcripts provided the source from which TCR beta CDR3 regions were amplified. The primer set for the first-round RT-PCR of the TCR CDR3 was HTBI. TCRdb passed the multiplex PCR reads through MiXCR, listing each CDR3 protein once. The table has more than 300,000 distinct CDR3 sequences, approximately 14% seen once.

Material: blood. V gene TRBV3-1 combines with J gene TRBJ2-3, with TRBD1 matching over 7 bases. This TCR came from a woman aged 30 to 39 with Graves' ophthalmopathy. The CDR3 DNA reads TGTGCCAGCAGCCAAGAAAGGAACAGGGGCGTAAATACGCAGTATTTT. Translation: CASSQERNRGVNTQYF.